The rows below give T cell receptor beta chains drawn from one sample of a study of blood T cell repertoires in COVID-19. The data were produced by immunoSEQ multiplex PCR, yet TCRdb's version contains in-frame clones alone and is incomplete. The sample holds roughly 300,000 clones, 85% to 90% seen once. What was sequenced was peripheral blood. These receptors all come from a human donor in a cohort sampled during active COVID-19. Both conserved end residues are part of each CDR3. A D gene is named only where the DNA matches it firmly. Size is stated for part of the rows, as once, few or many counts, or as a class when the clone is expanded.

clone size: -
D gene: -
V gene: TRBV2
J gene: TRBJ1-1
CDR3 DNA: TGTGCCAGCAGTGGGGGCAGGGCGACTGAAGCTTTCTTT
CDR3 protein: CASSGGRATEAFF

clone size: once
D gene: TRBD1
V gene: TRBV7-8
J gene: TRBJ1-3
CDR3 DNA: TGTGCCAGCAGCAAACGGGACAGGGTGGGAAACACCATATATTTT
CDR3 protein: CASSKRDRVGNTIYF

clone size: -
D gene: TRBD1
V gene: TRBV19
J gene: TRBJ1-1
CDR3 DNA: TGTGCCAGCTCGGACAGGGTGAACACTGAAGCTTTCTTT
CDR3 protein: CASSDRVNTEAFF

clone size: -
D gene: TRBD1
V gene: TRBV9
J gene: TRBJ2-2
CDR3 DNA: TGTGCCAGCAGCACCGTTGACAGGGGAGCCGGGGAGCTGTTTTTT
CDR3 protein: CASSTVDRGAGELFF

clone size: -
D gene: TRBD2
V gene: TRBV9
J gene: TRBJ2-1
CDR3 DNA: TGTGCCAGCAGCTTGGGACTAGCGGCGGAGCAGTTCTTC
CDR3 protein: CASSLGLAAEQFF

clone size: -
D gene: TRBD1
V gene: TRBV4-1
J gene: TRBJ2-5
CDR3 DNA: TGCGCCAGCAGCCTACGACAGGGGGCGCCACAAGAGACCCAGTACTTC
CDR3 protein: CASSLRQGAPQETQYF

clone size: -
D gene: -
V gene: TRBV28
J gene: TRBJ2-2
CDR3 DNA: TGTGCCAGCAGAGTTAGCGGAGGGGTCGGCGGGGAGCTGTTTTTT
CDR3 protein: CASRVSGGVGGELFF

clone size: -
D gene: TRBD1
V gene: TRBV5-1
J gene: TRBJ1-5
CDR3 DNA: TGCGCCAGCAGCTTGGAGGGGGCCCGCGGGCAGCCCCAGCATTTT
CDR3 protein: CASSLEGARGQPQHF

clone size: -
D gene: -
V gene: TRBV6-5
J gene: TRBJ1-5
CDR3 DNA: TGTGCCAGCAAAGAGGGTCTCGATCAGCCCCAGCATTTT
CDR3 protein: CASKEGLDQPQHF

clone size: -
D gene: -
V gene: TRBV18
J gene: TRBJ2-5
CDR3 DNA: TGTGCCAGCTCACCACGGCTAGTCGGGAGCGGGTTCCAAGAGACCCAGTACTTC
CDR3 protein: CASSPRLVGSGFQETQYF

clone size: -
D gene: -
V gene: TRBV15
J gene: TRBJ2-1
CDR3 DNA: TGTGCCACCAGCAGAGATTTGGGGGGGCAGTTCTTC
CDR3 protein: CATSRDLGGQFF

clone size: few
D gene: -
V gene: TRBV2
J gene: TRBJ2-3
CDR3 DNA: TGTGCCAGCAGACTCGCGGGGTCGAGCACAGATACGCAGTATTTT
CDR3 protein: CASRLAGSSTDTQYF

clone size: -
D gene: -
V gene: TRBV27
J gene: TRBJ2-6
CDR3 DNA: TGTGCCAGCAGGTCGGCGGGTGCCGCAGGGGCCAACGTCCTGACTTTC
CDR3 protein: CASRSAGAAGANVLTF

clone size: -
D gene: TRBD2
V gene: TRBV6-5
J gene: TRBJ2-1
CDR3 DNA: TGTGCCAGCAGTACAGCGGGAGGAGGGGGGGAGCAGTTCTTC
CDR3 protein: CASSTAGGGGEQFF

clone size: -
D gene: -
V gene: TRBV3-1/TRBV3-2
J gene: TRBJ2-4
CDR3 DNA: TGTGCCAGCAGCTCCAGCGGGTTAAACATTCAGTACTTC
CDR3 protein: CASSSSGLNIQYF

clone size: few
D gene: -
V gene: TRBV5-1
J gene: TRBJ2-1
CDR3 DNA: TGCGCCAGCACTGTGGCGGCCTTTTACAATGAGCAGTTCTTC
CDR3 protein: CASTVAAFYNEQFF